This TCR beta chain stems from a study of T-cell reconstitution after alpha-beta-depleted transplantation in children. Study outcomes and limitations: One year post-transplant, T-cell counts and diversity were largely derived from T cells produced anew. Surviving recipient cells, namely T cells and thymic progenitors, were the source of high day-60 TCRbeta diversity in some patients. Reports say that about two months after transplant, the alpha-beta T cells came out of several hundred graft clones that had expanded.

Germline CDR1 is SGHRS and CDR2 is YFSETQ. V gave up 4 bases and J gave up 2 bases; unmatched junction bases: 14. The CDR3 totals 18 residues. Using unique molecular identifiers, the investigators prepared the TCRbeta library. TCRdb independently ran MiXCR on the PCR reads; one entry per CDR3 protein. Here the sample spans about 200,000 distinct CDR3 sequences, about 6% being singletons. This clonotype appeared many times. Its antigen is undetermined. The receptor was derived from a girl less than two years old with combined immunodeficiency, due to receive a stem cell transplant. The sample consisted of PBMCs, taken before TCRalphabeta/CD19-depleted stem cell transplant. This chain links TRBV5-1 with TRBJ2-7, with 11 nucleotides matching TRBD2. The CDR3 protein is CASSAWLTSGSRTYEQYF. The CDR3 DNA reads as TGCGCCAGCAGCGCTTGGCTCACTAGCGGGAGTCGGACCTACGAGCAGTACTTC.